Included here is one T cell receptor beta chain sequence, with context. With 0 bases removed from V and 0 bases from J, the gap between germline ends came to 11 bases. CDR1 and CDR2 (germline): LGHDT, YNNKEL (reference sequence). The CDR3 length is 16 residues. Assignments of participants to cohorts depended upon their own reported clinical history. This specimen comes from a study of blood T cell repertoires in COVID-19. Profiling relied on immunoSEQ multiplex PCR, and the TCRdb table lists in-frame clones only, not all of them. The sample has a few hundred thousand clones; roughly four fifths are singletons.

The origin of this receptor is a man aged 40-49 years who had recovered from COVID-19. Sample: PBMCs or T cells enriched from blood (not recorded which). The chain is built from TRBV3-1 (or the pseudogene TRBV3-2) and TRBJ1-1, with a possible D match to TRBD1 (5 bases). In DNA form, the CDR3 reads TGTGCCAGCAGCCAAGAGGCAGGGTTGATGAACACTGAAGCTTTCTTT. It specifies CASSQEAGLMNTEAFF.